This T cell receptor beta chain was documented in a study of blood T cell repertoires in COVID-19. Looking at the study overall: Specimens from acute and convalescent COVID-19 originated in the United States, Italy and Spain.

V gave up 0 bases and J gave up 4 bases, with 11 bases separating them. Germline CDR1 is LGHNA and CDR2 is YSLEER. This CDR3 has 15 amino acids. A few counts support this clone. Libraries were prepared by immunoSEQ multiplex PCR; TCRdb keeps only in-frame clonotypes and omits some of them. This table holds some 89,000 clones, approximately 89% found once. This clonotype originated in a man aged 45 to 65 with acute or convalescent COVID-19. Sample: peripheral blood. The chain combines TRBV4-3 with TRBJ2-3, with D unresolved. The chain's CDR3 is CASSQDTHGADTQYF. DNA for the CDR3: TGCGCCAGCAGCCAAGATACCCACGGTGCAGATACGCAGTATTTT.